Below are 15 T cell receptor beta chains sequenced from a single sample in a study of OX40 agonist ivuxolimab in advanced cancers. Using immunoSEQ multiplex PCR, the repertoire was profiled, and TCRdb retains in-frame clones only, with some absent. The sample consists of tens of thousands of clones, around nine tenths of them appearing once. The sequencing here drew on CD4+ or CD8+ T cells sorted from blood, taken in a trial of the OX40 agonist ivuxolimab. The receptors were gathered from an adult with an advanced solid tumor such as melanoma, head and neck, liver or kidney cancer.

The rearrangement joins TRBV28 to TRBJ2-5, with D uncertain. The V gene lost 4 bases and the J gene lost 0 bases, with 6 bases spanning the gap. Per germline, CDR1 MDHEN and CDR2 SYDVKM. The CDR3 sequence is 13 residues long. This CDR3 reads CASSYRNQETQYF. The DNA of the CDR3 is TGTGCCAGCAGTTACCGGAACCAAGAGACCCAGTACTTC.

The rearrangement uses TRBV14 and TRBJ1-2; 9 nucleotides line up with TRBD1. Germline CDR1 and CDR2: SGHDN and FVKESK. The V segment lost 4 bases and the J segment 6 bases; nucleotides outside the gene matches: 9. This CDR3 is built from 15 residues. The CDR3 loop is CASSPQQGAGHGYTF. The CDR3 bases are TGTGCCAGCAGCCCTCAACAGGGGGCTGGCCATGGCTACACCTTC.

The chain couples TRBV6-1 to TRBJ2-5; perhaps D is TRBD1 or TRBD2 (5 bases each). CDR3 size: 13 residues. V lost 6 bases and J lost 5, with 13 bases in between. The germline gives CDR1 MNHNS, CDR2 SASEGT. The CDR3 region is CASSFGWGETQYF. DNA of the CDR3: TGTGCCAGCAGCTTCGGGTGGGGGGAGACCCAGTACTTC.

This chain uses TRBV9 with TRBJ2-1; the D gene is possibly TRBD2 (6 bases). The germline V gene has CDR1 SGDLS and CDR2 YYNGEE. Trimming shortened V by 0 bases and J by 3 bases, and 10 bases separated the two germline ends. This CDR3 is 15 amino acids long. The CDR3 DNA is TGTGCCAGCAGCGTAGTAGGCGGGATCTACAATGAGCAGTTCTTC. Translated, it gives CASSVVGGIYNEQFF.

This clone turned up a few times. The rearrangement uses TRBV29-1 and TRBJ2-1, with D maybe TRBD2 (6 bases). Germline V CDR1 and CDR2: SQVTM, ANQGSEA. The CDR3 length is 13 residues. The germline V and J ends were trimmed by 7 bases and 5 bases, with 15 bases remaining between them. Here the CDR3 DNA reads TGCAGCGGCCGGGACTTTATTCACAATGAGCAGTTCTTC. Residues: CSGRDFIHNEQFF.

The rearrangement uses TRBV5-1 and TRBJ1-2, with D perhaps matching TRBD1 (6 bases). In germline, CDR1 is SGHRS, CDR2 YFSETQ. This CDR3 comprises 14 residues. The ends were cut back, 4 bases at V and 1 base at J, with 11 bases in the middle. The CDR3 sequence: CASSPGTRNYGYTF. The CDR3 nucleotides read TGCGCCAGCAGCCCCGGGACACGTAACTATGGCTACACCTTC.

This chain connects TRBV5-1 to TRBJ1-1; D perhaps matches TRBD1 (5 bases). Germline V gene lookup returns CDR1 SGHRS and CDR2 YFSETQ. The CDR3 is 13 residues long. The germline V and J ends were trimmed by 4 bases and 6 bases, with 13 bases remaining between them. In DNA, the CDR3 is TGCGCCAGCAGCGGGGGACGTCTGGCTGAAGCTTTCTTT. Translated: CASSGGRLAEAFF. The whole variable domain, remainder taken from reference TRBV5-1 and TRBJ1-1, is KAGVTQTPRYLIKTRGQQVTLSCSPISGHRSVSWYQQTPGQGLQFLFEYFSETQRNKGNFPGRFSGRQFSNSRSEMNVSTLELGDSALYLCASSGGRLAEAFFGQGTRLTVV.

This clone has only a few counts. J is TRBJ2-6 and V is TRBV18; 7 bases fit TRBD1. V was pared by 0 bases and J by 2 bases, with 1 base of the junction left unmatched. Germline V gene lookup returns CDR1 KGHSH and CDR2 LQKENI. The CDR3 contains 16 residues. The CDR3 DNA sequence: TGTGCCAGCTCACCACCCGACAGGGCTGGGGCCAACGTCCTGACTTTC. It encodes CASSPPDRAGANVLTF.

V usage is TRBV6-5 and J usage is TRBJ1-3; 8 positions agree with TRBD1. Germline CDR1 and CDR2: MNHEY and SVGAGI. The CDR3 spans 15 residues. J lost 4 bases, V lost 4 bases, and 6 bases had no gene match. Here the CDR3 DNA reads TGTGCCAGCAGTTCTCAGGGGGCGCAGGGAAACACCATATATTTT. It codes for CASSSQGAQGNTIYF.

This sequence joins TRBV5-6 and TRBJ1-5; 7 bases are a match to TRBD1. This CDR3 is built from 16 residues. Trimming took 5 bases from V and 2 from J; bases not matched to a gene: 10. Germline lookup yields CDR1 SGHDT and CDR2 YYEEEE. The CDR3 nucleotides read TGTGCCAGCAGTTTTGGTTCAGGGGGTGGCAATCAGCCCCAGCATTTT. Encoded protein: CASSFGSGGGNQPQHF.

The CDR3 is CASSYDGGGEKLFF. CDR3 sequence (DNA): TGTGCCAGCAGCTACGACGGGGGCGGCGAAAAACTGTTTTTT. The chain recombines TRBV6-1 with TRBJ1-4; D may be TRBD1 (6 bases). Trimming left V 6 bases short and J 8 bases short, with 16 bases between. The CDR3 has 14 residues. Germline V gene data show CDR1 as MNHNS and CDR2 as SASEGT.

This clone counts as medium-sized. The chain uses TRBV25-1 and TRBJ1-2; D is undetermined. The CDR3 covers 10 residues. CDR1 is MGHDK, CDR2 SYGVNS, per germline. V lost 4 bases and J lost 6, with 3 bases in between. The chain's CDR3 is CASSAHGYTF. The DNA of the CDR3 is TGTGCCAGCAGTGCCCATGGCTACACCTTC.

This clone was seen a single time. The V call is TRBV5-2, the J call TRBJ1-1. TRBV5-2 is recorded as a pseudogene. There are 14 residues in the CDR3. The CDR3 DNA follows: TGTGCCAGCACGTGGGGTCGGGAGAACACTGAAGCTTTCTTT. This translates into CASTWGRENTEAFF.

The J gene is TRBJ1-2, the V gene TRBV29-1; no clear D. Germline V lookup: CDR1 SQVTM, CDR2 ANQGSEA. The CDR3 spans 12 residues. The ends were cut back, 2 bases at V and 5 bases at J, with 9 bases in the middle. CDR3 loop: CSVESLAYGYTF. In nucleotides, the CDR3 is TGCAGCGTTGAATCGTTGGCTTATGGCTACACCTTC.

This chain's CDR3 is CASSAITGGYEQFF. CDR3 DNA sequence: TGTGCCAGCAGTGCCATAACAGGGGGATATGAGCAGTTCTTC. The V gene is TRBV6-1, the J gene TRBJ2-1; 8 bases agree with TRBD1. The germline gives CDR1 MNHNS, CDR2 SASEGT. The CDR3 consists of 14 residues. With V trimmed by 4 bases and J by 8 bases, 7 bases remained unmatched.